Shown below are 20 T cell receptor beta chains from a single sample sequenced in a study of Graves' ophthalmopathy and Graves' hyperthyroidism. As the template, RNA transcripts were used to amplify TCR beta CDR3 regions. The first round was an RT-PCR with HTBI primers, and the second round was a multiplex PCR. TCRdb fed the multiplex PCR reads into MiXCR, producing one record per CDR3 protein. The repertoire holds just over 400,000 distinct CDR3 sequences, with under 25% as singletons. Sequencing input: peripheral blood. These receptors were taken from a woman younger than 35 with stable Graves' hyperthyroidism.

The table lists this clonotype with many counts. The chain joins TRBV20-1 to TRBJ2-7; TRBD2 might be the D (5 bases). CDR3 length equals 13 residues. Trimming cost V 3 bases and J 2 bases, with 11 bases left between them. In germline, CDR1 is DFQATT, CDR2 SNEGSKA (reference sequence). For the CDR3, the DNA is TGCAGTGCTAGGGCTAGCCACACCTACGAGCAGTACTTC. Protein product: CSARASHTYEQYF.

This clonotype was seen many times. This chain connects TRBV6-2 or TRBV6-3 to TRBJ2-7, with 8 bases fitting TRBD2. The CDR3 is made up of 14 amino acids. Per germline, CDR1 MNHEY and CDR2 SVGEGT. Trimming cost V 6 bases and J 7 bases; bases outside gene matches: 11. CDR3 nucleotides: TGTGCCAGCAGACCCAGCGGGAGCGTAGGTGAGCAGTACTTC. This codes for CASRPSGSVGEQYF.

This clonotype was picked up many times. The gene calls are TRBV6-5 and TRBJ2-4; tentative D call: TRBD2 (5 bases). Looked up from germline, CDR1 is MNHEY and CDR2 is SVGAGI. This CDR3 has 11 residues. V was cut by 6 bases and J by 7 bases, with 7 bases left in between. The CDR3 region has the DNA TGTGCCAGCAGCGGGGTGAACATTCAGTACTTC. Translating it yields CASSGVNIQYF.

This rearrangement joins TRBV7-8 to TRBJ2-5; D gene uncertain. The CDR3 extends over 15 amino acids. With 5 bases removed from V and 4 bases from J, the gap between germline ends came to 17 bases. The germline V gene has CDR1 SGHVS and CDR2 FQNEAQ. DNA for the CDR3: TGTGCCAGCAGCGTAGTAGTTCCCCCCGGAGAGACCCAGTACTTC. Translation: CASSVVVPPGETQYF.

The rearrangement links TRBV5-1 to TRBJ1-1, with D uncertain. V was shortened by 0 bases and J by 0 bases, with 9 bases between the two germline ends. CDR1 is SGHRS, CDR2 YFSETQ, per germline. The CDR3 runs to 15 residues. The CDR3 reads CASSLASGLNTEAFF. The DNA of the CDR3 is TGCGCCAGCAGCTTGGCGTCCGGGCTGAACACTGAAGCTTTCTTT.

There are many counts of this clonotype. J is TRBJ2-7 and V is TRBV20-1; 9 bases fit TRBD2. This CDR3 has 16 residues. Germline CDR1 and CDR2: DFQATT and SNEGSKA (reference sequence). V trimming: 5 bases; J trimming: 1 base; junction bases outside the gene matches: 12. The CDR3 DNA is TGCAGTGCTCAAGACTTCAGGACTAGCGTATCCTACGAGCAGTACTTC. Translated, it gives CSAQDFRTSVSYEQYF.

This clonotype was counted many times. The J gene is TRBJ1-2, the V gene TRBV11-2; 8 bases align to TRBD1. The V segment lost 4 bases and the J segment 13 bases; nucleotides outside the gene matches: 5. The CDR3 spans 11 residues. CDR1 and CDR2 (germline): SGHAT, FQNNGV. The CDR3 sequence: CASSSGQVLTF. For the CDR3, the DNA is TGTGCCAGCAGCTCGGGACAGGTTCTCACCTTC.

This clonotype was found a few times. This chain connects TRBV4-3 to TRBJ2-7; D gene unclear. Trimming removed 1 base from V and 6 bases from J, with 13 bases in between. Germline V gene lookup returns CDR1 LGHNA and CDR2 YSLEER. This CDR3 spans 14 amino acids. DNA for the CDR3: TGCGCCAGCAGCCAAGCGGGCTTCTCGGGCGAGCAGTACTTC. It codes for CASSQAGFSGEQYF.

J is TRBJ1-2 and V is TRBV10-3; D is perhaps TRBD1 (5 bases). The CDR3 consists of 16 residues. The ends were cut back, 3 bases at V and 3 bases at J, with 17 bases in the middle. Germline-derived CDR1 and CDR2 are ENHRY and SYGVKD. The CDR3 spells CAISEVDRIADYGYTF. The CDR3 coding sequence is TGTGCCATCAGTGAAGTTGACAGAATCGCAGACTATGGCTACACCTTC.

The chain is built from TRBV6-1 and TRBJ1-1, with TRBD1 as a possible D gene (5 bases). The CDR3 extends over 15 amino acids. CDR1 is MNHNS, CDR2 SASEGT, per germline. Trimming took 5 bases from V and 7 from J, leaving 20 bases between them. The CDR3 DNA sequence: TGTGCCAGCAGTCGTTCACGGATCGGGGGGGTTGAAGCTTTCTTT. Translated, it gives CASSRSRIGGVEAFF.

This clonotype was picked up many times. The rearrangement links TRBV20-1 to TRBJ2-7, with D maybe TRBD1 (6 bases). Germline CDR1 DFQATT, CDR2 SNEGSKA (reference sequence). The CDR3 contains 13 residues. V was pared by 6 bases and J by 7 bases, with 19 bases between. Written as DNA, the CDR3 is TGCAGTGCCCCTGGGGGCAGTACGGTAGAGCAGTACTTC. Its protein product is CSAPGGSTVEQYF.

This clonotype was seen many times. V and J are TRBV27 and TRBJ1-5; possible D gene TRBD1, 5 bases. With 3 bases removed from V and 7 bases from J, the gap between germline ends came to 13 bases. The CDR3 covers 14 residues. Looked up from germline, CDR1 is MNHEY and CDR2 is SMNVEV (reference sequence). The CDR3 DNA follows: TGTGCCAGCAGTTTGACAGTCGTGGGACAGCCCCAGCATTTT. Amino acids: CASSLTVVGQPQHF.

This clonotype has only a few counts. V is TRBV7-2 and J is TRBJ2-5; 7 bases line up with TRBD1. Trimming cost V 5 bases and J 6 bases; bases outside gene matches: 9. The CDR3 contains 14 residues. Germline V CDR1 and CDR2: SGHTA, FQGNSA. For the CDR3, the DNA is TGTGCCAGCAGCGGAGACAGGGTCTGGAAGACCCAGTACTTC. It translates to CASSGDRVWKTQYF.

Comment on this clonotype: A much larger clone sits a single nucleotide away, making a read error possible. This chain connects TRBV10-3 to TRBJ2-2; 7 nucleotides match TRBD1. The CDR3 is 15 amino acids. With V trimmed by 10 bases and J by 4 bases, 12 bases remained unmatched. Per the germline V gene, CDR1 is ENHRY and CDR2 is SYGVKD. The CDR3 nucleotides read TGTGCCACCTCCGGACAGGAGCGTAGCACCGGGGAGCTGTTTTTT. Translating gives CATSGQERSTGELFF.

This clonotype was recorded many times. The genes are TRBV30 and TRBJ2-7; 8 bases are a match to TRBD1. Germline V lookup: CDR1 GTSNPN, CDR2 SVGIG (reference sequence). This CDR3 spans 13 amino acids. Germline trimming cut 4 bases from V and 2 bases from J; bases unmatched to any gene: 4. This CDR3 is CAWTGQGPYEQYF. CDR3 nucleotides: TGTGCCTGGACCGGACAGGGTCCCTACGAGCAGTACTTC.

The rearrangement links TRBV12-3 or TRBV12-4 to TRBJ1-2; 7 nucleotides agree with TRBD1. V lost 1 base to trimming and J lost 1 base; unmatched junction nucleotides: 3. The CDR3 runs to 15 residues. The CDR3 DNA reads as TGTGCCAGCAGTTTAGGACAGGGCTATAACTATGGCTACACCTTC. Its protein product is CASSLGQGYNYGYTF.

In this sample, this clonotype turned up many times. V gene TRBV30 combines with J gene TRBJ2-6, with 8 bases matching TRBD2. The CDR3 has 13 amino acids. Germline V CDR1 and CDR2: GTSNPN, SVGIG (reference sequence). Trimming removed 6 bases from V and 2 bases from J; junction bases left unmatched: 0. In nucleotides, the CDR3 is TGTGCCTGCGGGGGGGCTGGGGCCAACGTCCTGACTTTC. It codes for CACGGAGANVLTF.

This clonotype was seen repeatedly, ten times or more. CDR3 DNA: TGTGCCAGCAGCTTAACGTTTTCCGGGGAGCTGTTTTTT. Amino acid sequence: CASSLTFSGELFF. The J gene is TRBJ2-2, the V gene TRBV7-3; D is unclear. Between the trimmed V and J ends, which lost 0 bases and 6 bases, there was a span of 5 bases. The germline V gene encodes CDR1 SGHTA and CDR2 FQGTGA. The CDR3 extends over 13 amino acids. Combining the CDR3 with reference TRBV7-3 and TRBJ2-2 gives the whole variable domain GAGVSQTPSNKVTEKGKYVELRCDPISGHTALYWYRQSLGQGPEFLIYFQGTGAADDSGLPNDRFFAVRPEGSVSTLKIQRTERGDSAVYLCASSLTFSGELFFGEGSRLTVL.

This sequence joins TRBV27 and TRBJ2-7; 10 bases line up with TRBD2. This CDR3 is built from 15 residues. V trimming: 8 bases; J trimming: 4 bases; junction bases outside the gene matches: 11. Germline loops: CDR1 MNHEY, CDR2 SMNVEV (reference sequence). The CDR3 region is CASSSLGLADYEQYF. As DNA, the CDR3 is TGTGCCAGCTCCTCCCTCGGACTAGCGGATTACGAGCAGTACTTC.

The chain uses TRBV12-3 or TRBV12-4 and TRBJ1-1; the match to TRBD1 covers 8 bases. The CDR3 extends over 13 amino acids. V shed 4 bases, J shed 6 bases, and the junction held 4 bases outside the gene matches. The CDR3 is CASSYDRGPEAFF. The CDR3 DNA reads TGTGCCAGCAGTTACGACAGGGGACCTGAAGCTTTCTTT.